This T cell receptor beta chain emerged from a study of T cells in Graves' hyperthyroidism and ophthalmopathy. Study-level results: Ophthalmopathy onset followed model prediction by a median around 6.6 months. Within blood appeared most thyroid clonotypes that had expanded above 0.001.

This clonotype was seen ten or more times. Its antigen remains unidentified. CDR3 size: 14 residues. The V and J ends lost 4 bases and 1 base respectively, with 9 bases between them. Looked up from germline, CDR1 is SGDLS and CDR2 is YYNGEE. From RNA transcripts, TCR beta CDR3 regions were amplified. An initial round of RT-PCR targeting the TCR CDR3 relied on the HTBI primer set. TCRdb ran MiXCR on the multiplex PCR reads and lists one entry per CDR3 protein. Among 250,000 to 300,000 distinct CDR3 sequences listed, about an eighth were seen once. The blood sample was taken at first hyperthyroidism diagnosis, before any ophthalmopathy symptoms. More than 8 ml fresh peripheral blood yielded the PBMCs.

The chain joins TRBV9 to TRBJ1-3; D not resolved. This receptor was taken from a woman in her 30s with Graves' hyperthyroidism that later progressed to Graves' ophthalmopathy. The material sequenced was blood. The DNA for the CDR3 is TGTGCCAGCAGCATAAGCGAGTCTGGAAACACCATATATTTT. Residues: CASSISESGNTIYF.